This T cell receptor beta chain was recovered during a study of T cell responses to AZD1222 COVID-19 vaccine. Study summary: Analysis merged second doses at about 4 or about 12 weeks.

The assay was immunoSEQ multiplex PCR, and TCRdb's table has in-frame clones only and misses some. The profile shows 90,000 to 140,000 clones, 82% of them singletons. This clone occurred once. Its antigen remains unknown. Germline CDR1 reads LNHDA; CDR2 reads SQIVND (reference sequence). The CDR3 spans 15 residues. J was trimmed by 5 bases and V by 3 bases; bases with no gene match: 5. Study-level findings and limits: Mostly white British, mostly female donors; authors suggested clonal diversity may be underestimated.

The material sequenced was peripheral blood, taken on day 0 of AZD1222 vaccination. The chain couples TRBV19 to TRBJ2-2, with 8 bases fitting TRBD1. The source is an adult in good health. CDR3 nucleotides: TGTGCCAGTAGTATGATCAGGGGGCTTACCGGGGAGCTGTTTTTT. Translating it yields CASSMIRGLTGELFF.